This record covers a single T cell receptor beta chain. This clonotype was observed at least ten times. Its antigen is still unknown. No base quality information exists; no much larger clone differs at one position. Lymph node samples came from the axillary draining lymph nodes of breast cancer patients. These data belong to a study of breast tumors, draining lymph nodes, adjacent tissues (dated by TCRdb to 2016 to 2018). Turning to the overall study: TCR beta repertoires were compared across tumor, adjacent nontumor tissue and axillary lymph nodes obtained from breast cancer patients. In human breast cancer, the study set out to evaluate how tumor, surrounding tissue and draining lymph node repertoires relate to one another and whether T cells may move between these sites.

Reading the germline V gene (reference sequence) gives CDR1 DFQATT and CDR2 SNEGSKA. V and J are truncated by 6 bases and 2 bases respectively, leaving an intervening sequence of 18 bases. From the cysteine up to the phenylalanine, the CDR3 has a length of 15 residues. The entry retains the CDR3 DNA only, 45 bases that are in frame from base 1. Sequencer: Illumina HiSeq 2000. Multiplex PCR amplification was used to generate the TCR beta chain libraries. High-throughput sequencing was used to analyze the amplified TCR beta chain products. TCRdb trimmed the raw reads at Q25, called clones with MiXCR and kept productive beta chains. Every CDR3 protein is listed once, alongside the most common genes and DNA of its rows. The sample table records approximately 100,000 distinct CDR3 sequences; roughly 20% of these occur just once. 1% to 1.5% of the sample is held by the ten biggest clonotypes. What the research found in general, with its limitations: Tumor and nontumor tissue repertoires were found to be significantly more similar in luminal-like than in basal-like breast cancer. A scenario in which most tumor T cells derive from the lymph node and then expand within tumor tissue was judged to be consistent with the data. Rather than being directly demonstrated, the conclusion that tumor T cells originate in lymph nodes was presented as consistent with a hypothesis. Tumor T-cell repertoires showed less diversity than lymph node repertoires and more diversity than nontumor tissue repertoires, and tumor T-cell repertoires showed preferential V and J gene usage.

The sequencing sample was made of axillary lymph node tissue. The rearrangement combines TRBV20-1 with TRBJ2-3, with the D gene too uncertain to name. The TCR sequence derives from a female donor with breast cancer. Some clones in this sample may be carry-over from other donors' samples. The CDR3 amino acid sequence is: CSARPLILNTDTQYF. The sequenced DNA is TGCAGTGCACGACCACTAATTCTCAACACAGATACGCAGTATTTT.